The rows below give T cell receptor beta chains drawn from one sample of a study of cytomegalovirus exposure and HLA in healthy donors. Some clones are missing from TCRdb's copy, which holds only in-frame ones; the method was immunoSEQ multiplex PCR. Here the sample spans some 100,000 clones, 76% being singletons. Sequenced material: PBMCs. These receptors were collected from a woman aged 50 to 65 in good health and CMV-seropositive. Both conserved end residues are part of each CDR3. The D gene is left open where the match is weak. Size is omitted from some rows. Given values are once, few, many or a class for expanded clones.

clone size	D gene	V gene	J gene	CDR3 protein	CDR3 DNA
-	-	TRBV6-5	TRBJ1-2	CASSSPDRLRGYGYTF	TGTGCCAGCAGTTCCCCGGACCGGCTACGGGGCTATGGCTACACCTTC
-	TRBD1	TRBV4-2	TRBJ2-7	CASSQAGTGTVTTEQYF	TGTGCCAGCAGCCAAGCAGGGACCGGGACAGTCACTACAGAGCAGTACTTC
-	TRBD1	TRBV7-9	TRBJ2-5	CASSFLGQGKETQYF	TGTGCCAGCAGCTTCTTAGGACAGGGGAAAGAGACCCAGTACTTC
-	-	TRBV27	TRBJ1-2	CASRGVGGGYGYTF	TGTGCCAGCAGGGGGGTAGGGGGGGGTTATGGCTACACCTTC
-	TRBD1	TRBV27	TRBJ1-5	CASSPWTGGDQPQHF	TGTGCCAGCAGTCCATGGACAGGGGGCGACCAGCCCCAGCATTTT
-	TRBD1	TRBV27	TRBJ1-2	CASSIRQGYLYGYTF	TGTGCCAGCAGTATACGACAGGGCTACCTCTATGGCTACACCTTC
-	TRBD1	TRBV11-3	TRBJ1-1	CASSIGNRGTEAFF	TGTGCCAGCAGCATAGGAAACAGGGGGACTGAAGCTTTCTTT
-	-	TRBV5-6	TRBJ2-5	CASSLALTLSYQETQYF	TGTGCCAGCAGCTTGGCCCTGACATTGTCCTACCAAGAGACCCAGTACTTC
-	-	TRBV19	TRBJ2-2	CASSPVAGELFF	TGTGCCAGTAGCCCTGTAGCCGGGGAGCTGTTTTTT
-	TRBD1	TRBV7-9	TRBJ1-1	CASSLRGQENTEAFF	TGTGCCAGCAGCTTAAGGGGGCAGGAAAACACTGAAGCTTTCTTT
-	TRBD2	TRBV5-1	TRBJ2-7	CASSLGALGGIYEQYF	TGCGCCAGCAGCTTGGGGGCCCTGGGAGGGATATACGAGCAGTACTTC
-	TRBD2	TRBV7-3	TRBJ2-3	CASSLAGGTTDTQYF	TGTGCCAGCAGCTTAGCGGGGGGGACCACAGATACGCAGTATTTT
-	-	TRBV27	TRBJ1-1	CASSLSPAAWTEAFF	TGTGCCAGCAGTTTATCGCCCGCAGCGTGGACTGAAGCTTTCTTT
few	TRBD2	TRBV5-1	TRBJ2-3	CASSSTSGGDTQYF	TGCGCCAGCAGCTCGACTAGCGGGGGGGATACGCAGTATTTT
few	-	TRBV27	TRBJ2-7	CASSSTGLRNEQYF	TGTGCCAGCAGTTCAACAGGGTTACGGAACGAGCAGTACTTC
-	-	TRBV6-1	TRBJ1-2	CASSEVLKSGRGYTF	TGTGCCAGCAGTGAAGTGTTGAAATCGGGTCGGGGCTACACCTTC
-	-	TRBV19	TRBJ2-5	CASSQGPETQYF	TGTGCCAGTAGTCAGGGCCCAGAGACCCAGTACTTC
few	-	TRBV7-8	TRBJ1-1	CASSLTGGGTEAFF	TGTGCCAGCAGCTTAACCGGGGGAGGAACTGAAGCTTTCTTT
-	-	TRBV12-5	TRBJ2-3	CASGLVQASTDTQYF	TGTGCTAGTGGTTTGGTACAGGCTAGCACAGATACGCAGTATTTT
-	-	TRBV5-8	TRBJ2-7	CASSSARSGVFHEQYF	TGTGCCAGCAGCTCAGCCCGGTCCGGGGTGTTCCACGAGCAGTACTTC
-	-	TRBV11-1	TRBJ1-1	CASSLDRMNTEAFF	TGTGCCAGCAGCTTAGACAGGATGAACACTGAAGCTTTCTTT
-	-	TRBV15	TRBJ2-1	CATSRTGFSNEQFF	TGTGCCACCAGCAGAACAGGGTTTTCCAATGAGCAGTTCTTC
-	-	TRBV27	TRBJ1-2	CASSFRRAINSYGYTF	TGTGCCAGCAGTTTCCGCAGGGCGATAAATTCCTATGGCTACACCTTC
once	TRBD2	TRBV6-6	TRBJ2-7	CASSYSTSGGEQYF	TGTGCCAGCAGTTACTCGACATCGGGGGGGGAGCAGTACTTC
-	TRBD1	TRBV9	TRBJ2-2	CASSGSGQGASGELFF	TGTGCCAGCAGCGGCTCGGGACAGGGGGCTTCCGGGGAGCTGTTTTTT
-	-	TRBV5-1	TRBJ2-3	CASSISTDTQYF	TGCGCCAGCAGTATAAGCACAGATACGCAGTATTTT
few	-	TRBV5-6	TRBJ2-3	CASSFRADTQYF	TGTGCCAGCAGCTTCCGCGCAGATACGCAGTATTTT
-	TRBD2	TRBV7-9	TRBJ2-7	CASSHTRLAGDEQYF	TGTGCCAGCAGTCACACAAGGTTAGCGGGAGACGAGCAGTACTTC
once	-	TRBV7-8	TRBJ2-7	CASSLELRNYEQYF	TGTGCCAGCAGCTTAGAGTTGAGGAACTACGAGCAGTACTTC
-	TRBD2	TRBV5-1	TRBJ2-5	CASSLVASGGETQYF	TGCGCCAGCAGCTTGGTTGCCTCCGGGGGGGAGACCCAGTACTTC
-	TRBD1	TRBV19	TRBJ1-4	CASSRGQGPTNEKLFF	TGTGCCAGTAGTCGGGGACAGGGCCCAACTAATGAAAAACTGTTTTTT
-	-	TRBV2	TRBJ1-6	CASRDRTEDNSPLHF	TGTGCCAGCAGAGACAGGACAGAGGATAATTCACCCCTCCACTTT
-	-	TRBV5-6	TRBJ1-1	CASSTGHLNTEAFF	TGTGCCAGCAGCACGGGACACCTGAACACTGAAGCTTTCTTT
-	TRBD1	TRBV5-6	TRBJ1-5	CASSARGQANQPQHF	TGTGCCAGCAGCGCACGGGGACAGGCTAATCAGCCCCAGCATTTT
-	-	TRBV19	TRBJ2-3	CASSKATAGPWRAATDTQYF	TGTGCCAGTAGTAAGGCGACAGCTGGTCCGTGGAGGGCGGCCACAGATACGCAGTATTTT